A single sample is the source of the 9 T cell receptor beta chains below, sequenced in a study of cytomegalovirus exposure and HLA in healthy donors. The PCR employed 60 Vbeta primers together with 13 Jbeta primers. TCRdb's table, derived via immunoSEQ multiplex PCR, lists solely in-frame clones and lacks some. The sample lists about 83,000 clones, 81% occurring once. Sequenced: PBMCs. The origin of the receptors is a woman aged 30 to 39 in good health and CMV-seronegative.

A single count supports this clone. This chain uses TRBV28 with TRBJ1-4, with a tentative D call TRBD1 (5 bases). The V end lost 4 bases, the J end lost 0 bases, and 6 bases lay between the germline ends. This CDR3 has 14 amino acids. Germline CDR1 reads MDHEN; CDR2 reads SYDVKM. CDR3 coding DNA: TGTGCCAGCAGTTCAGGGACAACTAATGAAAAACTGTTTTTT. This translates into CASSSGTTNEKLFF. Drawing the rest from reference TRBV28 and TRBJ1-4, the complete variable domain is DVKVTQSSRYLVKRTGEKVFLECVQDMDHENMFWYRQDPGLGLRLIYFSYDVKMKEKGDIPEGYSVSREKKERFSLILESASTNQTSMYLCASSSGTTNEKLFFGSGTQLSVL.

CDR3 amino acids: CASSRPRDIMSSGNTIYF. The CDR3 DNA reads TGTGCCAGCAGTCGACCGAGGGACATAATGAGCTCTGGAAACACCATATATTTT. The V call is TRBV28, the J call TRBJ1-3, with a possible D match to TRBD1 (6 bases). The germline CDR1 and CDR2 sequences are MDHEN and SYDVKM. CDR3 length: 18 residues. Trimming removed 5 bases at V and 0 bases at J, with 20 bases between.

This clone was picked up a small number of times. A junction end diverges from the germline sequence, so it may reflect a read error. The J gene is TRBJ2-7, the V gene TRBV7-9, with D possibly being TRBD2 (5 bases). CDR1 and CDR2 (germline): SEHNR, FQNEAQ (reference sequence). This CDR3 comprises 12 residues. The CDR3 DNA reads TGTTCCAGCAGCTTAGCCGGGGACGAGCAGTACTTC. It is translated as CSSSLAGDEQYF. The full variable domain, in which reference TRBV7-9 and TRBJ2-7 provide the parts outside the CDR3, is DTGVSQNPRHKITKRGQNVTFRCDPISEHNRLYWYRQTLGQGPEFLTYFQNEAQLEKSRLLSDRFSAERPKGSFSTLEIQRTEQGDSAMYLCSSSLAGDEQYFGPGTRLTVT.

This clone has just a few counts. The chain has TRBV2 and TRBJ2-1; 13 nucleotides agree with TRBD2. Germline CDR1 is SNHLY and CDR2 is FYNNEI. CDR3 size: 17 residues. V was pared by 6 bases and J by 3 bases, with 8 bases of the junction left unmatched. The CDR3 nucleotides read TGTGCCAGCAGCGATCGACTAGCGGGAGGCCTCTACAATGAGCAGTTCTTC. It is translated as CASSDRLAGGLYNEQFF.

This clone was seen a handful of times. Here the CDR3 DNA reads TGTGCCAGCAGCACCATCATGAGCTACAATGAGCAGTTCTTC. It specifies CASSTIMSYNEQFF. The gene calls are TRBV7-3 and TRBJ2-1; D remains ambiguous. V lost 5 bases and J 3 bases, leaving 11 bases between the germline ends. Germline lookup yields CDR1 SGHTA and CDR2 FQGTGA. CDR3 size: 14 residues.

This clone occurred a few times. The V and J genes are TRBV27 and TRBJ1-2; D is possibly TRBD1 (5 bases). There are 13 residues in the CDR3. CDR1 is MNHEY and CDR2 is SMNVEV in the germline V gene (reference sequence). V dropped 8 bases and J dropped 4 bases, with 14 bases sitting between them. In DNA form, the CDR3 reads TGTGCCAGCCGCAATCTCGGGGGCTATGGCTACACCTTC. It is translated as CASRNLGGYGYTF.

The V call is TRBV7-9, the J call TRBJ1-1; perhaps TRBD1 as D (6 bases). Germline loops: CDR1 SEHNR, CDR2 FQNEAQ (reference sequence). The length of the CDR3 is 14 residues. Trimming removed 3 bases from V and 7 bases from J, with 15 bases in between. The CDR3 protein is CASSFSGASSEAFF. Written as DNA, the CDR3 is TGTGCCAGCAGCTTTTCAGGGGCTTCGAGTGAAGCTTTCTTT.

V gene TRBV4-1 combines with J gene TRBJ2-3; 8 nucleotides agree with TRBD1. This CDR3 is 15 amino acids long. V lost 3 bases and J lost 5; bases outside the gene matches: 7. Germline V gene lookup returns CDR1 MGHRA and CDR2 YSYEKL. CDR3 sequence: CASSQGRQGLDTQYF. The DNA for the CDR3 is TGCGCCAGCAGCCAGGGAAGACAGGGGTTAGATACGCAGTATTTT.

The V gene is TRBV21-1, the J gene TRBJ2-2; the DNA was not compared with TRBD1, the D call given in the table. TRBV21-1 is a listed pseudogene. The CDR3 has 18 residues. The CDR3 here is CASSKRQGVGQNTGELFF. The CDR3 nucleotides are TGTGCCAGCAGCAAAAGACAGGGGGTGGGTCAGAACACCGGGGAGCTGTTTTTT.